The 9 T cell receptor beta chains below come from one sample, sequenced in a study of T cells in Graves' hyperthyroidism and ophthalmopathy. Amplified TCR beta CDR3 regions derived from RNA transcripts. Carried out on the TCR CDR3, a first-round RT-PCR used the HTBI primer set. TCRdb called the multiplex PCR reads again in MiXCR, with one record for every CDR3 protein. This sample yields 450,000 to 600,000 distinct CDR3 sequences, of which just under 20% are seen a single time; 40% to 50% belongs to the top ten. Sequencing was carried out using blood. The receptors were sampled from a man aged 40-49 years with Graves' ophthalmopathy.

Many counts were recorded for this clonotype. The chain employs TRBV7-9 and TRBJ2-5; D remains unclear. The germline V gene encodes CDR1 SEHNR and CDR2 FQNEAQ (reference sequence). V was cut by 3 bases and J by 4 bases, with 6 bases left in between. This CDR3 contains 12 residues. The CDR3 is CASSFVGETQYF. CDR3 coding DNA: TGTGCCAGCAGCTTCGTGGGAGAGACCCAGTACTTC.

The V gene is TRBV9, the J gene TRBJ1-3; TRBD1 agrees at 7 bases. Trimming took 2 bases from V and 3 from J; bases not matched to a gene: 5. This CDR3 is 15 amino acids long. Germline assignment: CDR1 SGDLS and CDR2 YYNGEE. CDR3 DNA sequence: TGTGCCAGCAGCGTCGAACAGGGGTTTGGAAACACCATATATTTT. Translation: CASSVEQGFGNTIYF.

This clonotype appeared a few times. The gene calls are TRBV24-1 and TRBJ2-2; the D gene is possibly TRBD1 (5 bases). The CDR3 spans 15 residues. Looked up from germline, CDR1 is KGHDR and CDR2 is SFDVKD. V lost 4 bases to trimming and J lost 7 bases, with 15 bases between them. The CDR3: CATSDRGPQDGELFF. The CDR3 DNA sequence: TGTGCCACCAGTGACCGTGGACCACAGGACGGGGAGCTGTTTTTT.

This clonotype was seen many times. The chain is built from TRBV6-2 or TRBV6-3 and TRBJ2-5, with 10 bases aligning to TRBD2. The CDR3 is made up of 15 amino acids. V was clipped by 6 bases and J by 4 bases; unmatched bases: 8. Germline CDR1 is MNHEY and CDR2 is SVGEGT. The CDR3 sequence is CASSLAGAGRETQYF. CDR3 bases: TGTGCCAGCAGCCTAGCGGGAGCGGGTCGAGAGACCCAGTACTTC.

This clonotype was detected ten times or more. This chain links TRBV5-8 with TRBJ1-1; 9 positions match TRBD1. J gave up 3 bases and V 4 bases, and 10 bases lay outside the gene matches. In germline, CDR1 is SGHTS, CDR2 YDEGEE. The CDR3 has 16 residues. Here the CDR3 DNA reads TGTGCCAGCAGCCTGGACAGGGGAAGGTTGGACACTGAAGCTTTCTTT. This encodes CASSLDRGRLDTEAFF.

This clonotype was detected a few times. The chain carries TRBV14 and TRBJ1-2; D unclear. This CDR3 spans 13 amino acids. V was trimmed by 1 base and J by 4 bases, leaving 7 bases between them. Germline V gene data show CDR1 as SGHDN and CDR2 as FVKESK. Here the CDR3 DNA reads TGTGCCAGCAGCCAAGGAGAGTTCTATGGCTACACCTTC. This encodes CASSQGEFYGYTF.

This clonotype occurred a few times. The rearrangement joins TRBV6-5 to TRBJ2-7; 8 positions match TRBD1. Germline trimming cut 0 bases from V and 5 bases from J; bases unmatched to any gene: 3. Germline V gene data show CDR1 as MNHEY and CDR2 as SVGAGI. The length of the CDR3 is 14 residues. The DNA for the CDR3 is TGTGCCAGCAGTTACTCGCAGGGGGCTAACGAGCAGTACTTC. Translation: CASSYSQGANEQYF.

Many counts were recorded for this clonotype. This sequence joins TRBV7-2 and TRBJ2-1; 9 bases agree with TRBD2. Losses at the gene ends were 3 bases for V and 6 bases for J; bases not matched to a gene: 3. The CDR3 runs 14 residues. Germline V CDR1 and CDR2: SGHTA, FQGNSA. The CDR3 region is CASSFGGRANEQFF. CDR3 coding DNA: TGTGCCAGCAGCTTTGGCGGGAGGGCCAATGAGCAGTTCTTC.

This chain connects TRBV24-1 to TRBJ2-7; the D is unclear. Trimming pared 2 bases from V and 6 bases from J, leaving 7 bases between. This CDR3 has 12 residues. Germline loops: CDR1 KGHDR, CDR2 SFDVKD. The CDR3 nucleotides read TGTGCCACCAGTGATTCGCTAGGCGAGCAGTACTTC. Amino acid sequence: CATSDSLGEQYF.